This T cell receptor beta chain was captured by sequencing in a study of graft-versus-host responses after intestinal transplantation. About this clone itself: Its specificity is not known.

Trimming took 5 bases from V and 9 from J; bases not matched to a gene: 8. The CDR3 loop spans 15 amino acids. CDR1 MNHEY and CDR2 SMNVEV come from the germline V gene (reference sequence). The protocol was immunoSEQ multiplex PCR, while the TCRdb copy is restricted to in-frame clones and leaves out a portion. The sample shows 73,000 or so clones, nearly 90% of them seen only once. The chain combines TRBV27 with TRBJ2-1, with 12 nucleotides matching TRBD2. The TCR was taken from a human donor who was the organ donor for an intestinal transplant. Sequenced here: unstimulated CD8+ T cells sorted from spleen or lymph node cells, sampled before transplant. CDR3: CASSPTSGGWGEQFF. As DNA, the CDR3 is TGTGCCAGCAGTCCTACTAGCGGGGGGTGGGGTGAGCAGTTCTTC.